The clone carrying this TCR beta chain has only a few counts. The entry originates in a study of patients and donors after allogeneic stem cell transplantation. V lost 6 bases to trimming and J lost 4 bases, with 14 bases between them. The CDR3 runs 13 residues. CDR1 SGHRS and CDR2 YFSETQ come from the germline V gene. Each CDR3 protein is one row after TCRdb ran MiXCR on the RT-PCR reads. Among about 410,000 distinct CDR3 sequences, approximately 16% were seen once, and the ten largest hold 7% to 7.5%. The V and J genes are TRBV5-1 and TRBJ2-7, with D possibly TRBD1 on 6 matching bases. Input material: blood, either unsorted or a sorted T cell fraction (not recorded which). This sequence originates from a human donor who was either an allogeneic HSCT recipient or a stem cell or donor lymphocyte infusion donor (not recorded which). It is not recorded whose cells these are; they may come from a transplant donor. CDR3 coding DNA: TGCGCCAGCAAACTGGGGGCACCATACGAGCAGTACTTC. Protein: CASKLGAPYEQYF.